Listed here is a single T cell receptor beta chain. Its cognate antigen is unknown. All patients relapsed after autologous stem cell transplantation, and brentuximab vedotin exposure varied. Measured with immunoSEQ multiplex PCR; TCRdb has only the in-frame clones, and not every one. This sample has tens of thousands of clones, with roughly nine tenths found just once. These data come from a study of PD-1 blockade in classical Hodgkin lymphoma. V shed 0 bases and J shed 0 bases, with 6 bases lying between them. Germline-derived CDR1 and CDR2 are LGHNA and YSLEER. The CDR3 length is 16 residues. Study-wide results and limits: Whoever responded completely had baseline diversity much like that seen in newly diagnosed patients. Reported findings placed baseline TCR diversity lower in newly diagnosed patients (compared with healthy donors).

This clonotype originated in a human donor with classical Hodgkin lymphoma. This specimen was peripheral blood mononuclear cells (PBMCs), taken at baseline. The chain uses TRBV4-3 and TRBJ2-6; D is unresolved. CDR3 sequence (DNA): TGCGCCAGCAGCCAAGAACCCAACTCTGGGGCCAACGTCCTGACTTTC. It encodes CASSQEPNSGANVLTF.